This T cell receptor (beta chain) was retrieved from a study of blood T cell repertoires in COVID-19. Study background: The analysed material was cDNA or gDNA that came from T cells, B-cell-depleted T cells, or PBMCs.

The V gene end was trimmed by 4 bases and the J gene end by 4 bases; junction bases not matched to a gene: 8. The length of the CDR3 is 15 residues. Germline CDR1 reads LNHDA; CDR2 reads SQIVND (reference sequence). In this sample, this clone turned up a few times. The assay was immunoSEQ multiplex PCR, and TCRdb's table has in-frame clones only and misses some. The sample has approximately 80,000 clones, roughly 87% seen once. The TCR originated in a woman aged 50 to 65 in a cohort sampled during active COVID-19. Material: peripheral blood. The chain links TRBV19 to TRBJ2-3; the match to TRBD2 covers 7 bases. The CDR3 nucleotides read TGTGCCAGTAGTAACCGGGAGGAGAGTGCAGATACGCAGTATTTT. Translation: CASSNREESADTQYF.